This is a list of T cell receptor beta chains from one sample in a study of shared clonotypes between healthy human individuals. TCRdb keeps only in-frame clones here, not all; method: immunoSEQ multiplex PCR. The sample lists some 2,400,000 clones; 95% were seen once. Specimen: naive CD4+ T cells sorted from blood. These receptors were collected from a young man in good health. The CDR3 runs from the conserved cysteine through the conserved F or W. D genes are given only for firm matches. Some rows mark clone size as missing; the rest say once, few, many or name a class of expanded clone.

TRBD2,-,TRBJ2-5,TRBV11-2,CASSRLPTSGAWRETQYF,TGTGCCAGCAGCCGACTTCCAACTAGCGGGGCTTGGCGGGAGACCCAGTACTTC
TRBD1,-,TRBJ2-2,TRBV27,CASSSGQVSSGELFF,TGTGCCAGCAGTTCCGGACAGGTTTCGTCCGGGGAGCTGTTTTTT
TRBD1,-,TRBJ1-3,TRBV7-8,CASSRRDSGSSGNTIYF,TGTGCCAGCAGCAGACGGGACAGCGGATCCTCTGGAAACACCATATATTTT
TRBD1,-,TRBJ1-2,TRBV19,CASSTQATGAGYTF,TGTGCCAGTAGTACCCAGGCCACAGGGGCCGGCTACACCTTC
TRBD1,-,TRBJ2-7,TRBV6-5,CASSYSTDRGYEQYF,TGTGCCAGCAGTTACTCGACGGACAGGGGCTACGAGCAGTACTTC
-,-,TRBJ2-5,TRBV30,CAWSENGPPKETQYF,TGTGCCTGGAGTGAAAATGGGCCCCCCAAAGAGACCCAGTACTTC
-,-,TRBJ1-1,TRBV6-5,CASRRGGGMNTEAFF,TGTGCCAGCAGACGGGGGGGTGGTATGAACACTGAAGCTTTCTTT
TRBD1,-,TRBJ1-6,TRBV27,CASSLSSPGQGRSSYNSPLHF,TGTGCCAGCAGTTTATCGTCCCCGGGACAGGGGAGGAGCTCCTATAATTCACCCCTCCACTTT
TRBD1,-,TRBJ1-2,TRBV7-9,CASSEDRVGGHGYTF,TGTGCCAGCAGCGAAGACAGGGTAGGGGGACACGGCTACACCTTC
-,-,TRBJ1-3,TRBV5-5,CASSLGTDGNTIYF,TGTGCCAGCAGCTTGGGGACAGATGGAAACACCATATATTTT
-,-,TRBJ1-5,TRBV27,CASNTLTGNQPQHF,TGTGCCAGCAACACCCTCACGGGCAATCAGCCCCAGCATTTT
-,-,TRBJ1-4,TRBV15,CATSRDVQGRGREKLFF,TGTGCCACCAGCAGAGATGTCCAGGGAAGAGGTCGAGAAAAACTGTTTTTT
-,-,TRBJ1-1,TRBV27,CASSLTTVTEAFF,TGTGCCAGCAGTTTAACGACAGTCACTGAAGCTTTCTTT
-,-,TRBJ2-7,TRBV9,CASSVGQDYYEQYF,TGTGCCAGCAGCGTAGGGCAGGACTACTACGAGCAGTACTTC
TRBD1,once,TRBJ1-5,TRBV19,CASRTGNQPQHF,TGTGCCAGTAGGACAGGGAATCAGCCCCAGCATTTT
-,-,TRBJ2-2,TRBV6-5,CASSYPGGNTGELFF,TGTGCCAGCAGTTACCCCGGGGGAAACACCGGGGAGCTGTTTTTT
-,-,TRBJ2-7,TRBV19,CASRGGGTYEQYF,TGTGCCAGTAGAGGAGGCGGAACCTACGAGCAGTACTTC
-,-,TRBJ1-4,TRBV21-1,CASSKLGQADEKLFF,TGTGCCAGCAGCAAATTGGGGCAGGCGGATGAAAAACTGTTTTTT
-,once,TRBJ1-6,TRBV10-3,CAISESGQYNSPLHF,TGTGCCATCAGTGAGTCTGGTCAATATAATTCACCCCTCCACTTT
-,-,TRBJ2-7,TRBV11-2,CASSQVGGKKEQYF,TGTGCCAGCAGCCAGGTAGGGGGGAAGAAAGAGCAGTACTTC
-,-,TRBJ1-1,TRBV18,CASSPTEGNTEAFF,TGTGCCAGCTCACCAACGGAGGGGAACACTGAAGCTTTCTTT
-,-,TRBJ2-7,TRBV19,CASREGGQSIYEQYF,TGTGCCAGTAGAGAGGGGGGACAGTCGATCTACGAGCAGTACTTC
TRBD2,-,TRBJ2-7,TRBV7-2,CASRTQSGTTYEQYF,TGTGCCAGCAGGACCCAGTCCGGGACTACATACGAGCAGTACTTC
-,-,TRBJ2-5,TRBV2,CASSLDNQETQYF,TGTGCCAGCAGTCTTGACAACCAAGAGACCCAGTACTTC
TRBD1,-,TRBJ1-3,TRBV9,CASSVEGQVSGNTIYF,TGTGCCAGCAGCGTAGAGGGACAGGTCTCTGGAAACACCATATATTTT
-,-,TRBJ2-7,TRBV7-9,CASSLGAQSYEQYF,TGTGCCAGCAGCTTGGGAGCGCAGTCCTACGAGCAGTACTTC
-,-,TRBJ1-4,TRBV14,CASSQDGRKLFF,TGTGCCAGCAGCCAAGACGGGAGGAAACTGTTTTTT
-,-,TRBJ2-7,TRBV5-1,CASSWGAYEQYF,TGCGCCAGCAGCTGGGGGGCCTACGAGCAGTACTTC
-,-,TRBJ2-1,TRBV10-3,CAISEFGRDNEQFF,TGTGCCATCAGTGAGTTTGGCAGGGACAATGAGCAGTTCTTC
-,-,TRBJ1-2,TRBV7-3,CASSPGAGGYTF,TGTGCCAGCAGCCCCGGGGCAGGTGGCTACACCTTC
-,-,TRBJ1-5,TRBV6-1,CASSGGTYQPQHF,TGTGCCAGCAGTGGAGGGACCTATCAGCCCCAGCATTTT
-,-,TRBJ1-2,TRBV19,CASSIASYGYTF,TGTGCCAGTAGTATAGCTTCCTATGGCTACACCTTC
TRBD1,once,TRBJ1-3,TRBV5-6,CASSLGQGQLGNTIYF,TGTGCCAGCAGCTTGGGACAGGGACAGCTTGGAAACACCATATATTTT
TRBD1,-,TRBJ1-5,TRBV2,CASRTGQGRGEPQHF,TGTGCCAGCAGGACCGGACAGGGAAGGGGGGAGCCCCAGCATTTT
-,-,TRBJ1-6,TRBV10-3,CAISGGTYNSPLHF,TGTGCCATCAGTGGAGGTACCTATAATTCACCCCTCCACTTT
-,-,TRBJ2-7,TRBV4-3,CASSQSAGGPYEQYF,TGCGCCAGCAGCCAGTCGGCTGGGGGACCCTACGAGCAGTACTTC
-,-,TRBJ2-7,TRBV5-1,CASSLESEQYF,TGCGCCAGCAGCTTGGAGAGTGAGCAGTACTTC
-,-,TRBJ2-5,TRBV30,CAWSRGSGQETQYF,TGTGCCTGGAGTAGGGGGAGCGGGCAAGAGACCCAGTACTTC
TRBD2,once,TRBJ2-3,TRBV6-5,CASSRGTSGTGTQYF,TGTGCCAGCAGCCGGGGGACTAGCGGGACAGGTACGCAGTATTTT
-,-,TRBJ1-5,TRBV28,CASRGRGYSNQPQHF,TGTGCCAGCAGGGGCAGGGGTTATAGCAATCAGCCCCAGCATTTT
-,-,TRBJ2-1,TRBV20-1,CSAREGGAEFF,TGCAGTGCTAGAGAAGGGGGGGCTGAGTTCTTC
TRBD1,-,TRBJ1-4,TRBV2,CASSDGPGGHEKLFF,TGTGCCAGCAGTGATGGTCCAGGGGGGCATGAAAAACTGTTTTTT
-,-,TRBJ2-6,TRBV11-2,CASSLDPGALGANVLTF,TGTGCCAGCAGCTTAGACCCGGGGGCTCTGGGGGCCAACGTCCTGACTTTC
TRBD1,-,TRBJ1-4,TRBV30,CAWSLWDRGEKLFF,TGTGCCTGGAGTCTATGGGACAGGGGTGAAAAACTGTTTTTT
-,-,TRBJ1-2,TRBV6-5,CASSSQGNYYGYTF,TGTGCCAGCAGTTCGCAGGGAAACTATTATGGCTACACCTTC
-,-,TRBJ2-3,TRBV9,CASSVDQSTDTQYF,TGTGCCAGCAGCGTGGACCAGAGCACAGATACGCAGTATTTT
TRBD1,-,TRBJ1-6,TRBV19,CASRQGVANNSPLHF,TGTGCCAGTAGACAGGGGGTTGCAAATAATTCACCCCTCCACTTT
TRBD1,-,TRBJ2-7,TRBV6-5,CASSLTGTGDSYEQYF,TGTGCCAGCAGTTTGACCGGGACAGGGGACTCCTACGAGCAGTACTTC
-,-,TRBJ1-5,TRBV27,CASRLRQNNQPQHF,TGTGCCAGCCGCCTCAGACAGAATAATCAGCCCCAGCATTTT
-,once,TRBJ1-6,TRBV30,CAWSALGVASSYNSPLHF,TGTGCCTGGAGTGCACTTGGAGTGGCCAGCTCCTATAATTCACCCCTCCACTTT
-,once,TRBJ2-2,TRBV18,CASSPFTGELFF,TGTGCCAGCTCACCCTTTACCGGGGAGCTGTTTTTT
TRBD2,-,TRBJ2-5,TRBV5-1,CASSWASSGTLAETQYF,TGCGCCAGCAGCTGGGCCTCTAGCGGGACACTTGCAGAGACCCAGTACTTC
-,-,TRBJ1-2,TRBV28,CASSLQGNYGYTF,TGTGCCAGCAGTTTGCAGGGTAACTATGGCTACACCTTC
TRBD1,-,TRBJ1-6,TRBV7-9,CASSQQGYNSPLHF,TGTGCCAGCAGCCAACAGGGGTATAATTCACCCCTCCACTTT